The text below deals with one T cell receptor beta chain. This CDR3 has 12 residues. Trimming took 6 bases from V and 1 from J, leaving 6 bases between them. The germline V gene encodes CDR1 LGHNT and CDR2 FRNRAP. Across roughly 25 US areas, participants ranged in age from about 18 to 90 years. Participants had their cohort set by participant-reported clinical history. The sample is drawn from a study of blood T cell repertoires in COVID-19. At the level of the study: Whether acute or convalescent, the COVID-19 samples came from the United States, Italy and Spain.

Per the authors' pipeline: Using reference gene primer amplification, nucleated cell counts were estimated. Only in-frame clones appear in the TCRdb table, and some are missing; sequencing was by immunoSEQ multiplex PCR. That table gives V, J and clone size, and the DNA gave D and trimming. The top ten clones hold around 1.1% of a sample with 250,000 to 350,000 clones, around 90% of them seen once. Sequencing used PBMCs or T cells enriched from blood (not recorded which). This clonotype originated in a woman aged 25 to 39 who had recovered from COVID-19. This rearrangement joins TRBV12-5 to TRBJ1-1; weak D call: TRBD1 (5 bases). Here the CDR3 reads CASGTGNTEAFF. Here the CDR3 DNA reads TGTGCTAGTGGCACAGGGAACACTGAAGCTTTCTTT.